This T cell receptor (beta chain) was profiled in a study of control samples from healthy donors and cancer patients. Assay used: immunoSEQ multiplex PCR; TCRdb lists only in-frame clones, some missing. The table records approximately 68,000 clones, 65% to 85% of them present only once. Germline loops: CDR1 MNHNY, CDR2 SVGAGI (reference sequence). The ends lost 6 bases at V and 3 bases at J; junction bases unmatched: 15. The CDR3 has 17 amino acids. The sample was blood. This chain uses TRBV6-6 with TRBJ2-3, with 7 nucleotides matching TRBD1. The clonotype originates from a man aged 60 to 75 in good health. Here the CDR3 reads CASRRGQAIVLTDTQYF. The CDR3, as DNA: TGTGCCAGCAGGCGAGGACAGGCAATAGTACTTACAGATACGCAGTATTTT.